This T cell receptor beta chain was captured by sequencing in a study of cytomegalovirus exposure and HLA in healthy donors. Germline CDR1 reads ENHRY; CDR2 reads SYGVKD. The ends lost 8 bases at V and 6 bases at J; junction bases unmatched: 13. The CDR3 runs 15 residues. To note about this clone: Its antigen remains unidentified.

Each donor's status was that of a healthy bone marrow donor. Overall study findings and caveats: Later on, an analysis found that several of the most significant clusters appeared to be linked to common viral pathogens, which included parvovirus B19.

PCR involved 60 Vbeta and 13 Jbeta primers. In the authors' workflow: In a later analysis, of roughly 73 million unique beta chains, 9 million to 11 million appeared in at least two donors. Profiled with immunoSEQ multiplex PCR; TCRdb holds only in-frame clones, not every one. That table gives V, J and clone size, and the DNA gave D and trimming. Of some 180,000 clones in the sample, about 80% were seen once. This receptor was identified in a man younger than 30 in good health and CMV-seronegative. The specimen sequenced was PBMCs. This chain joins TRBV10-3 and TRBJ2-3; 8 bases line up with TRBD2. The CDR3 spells CAIGSPSGGSDTQYF. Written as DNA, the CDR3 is TGTGCCATCGGGTCACCCAGCGGGGGTTCGGATACGCAGTATTTT.